This note documents a single T cell receptor beta chain sequence. In the original workflow: How many nucleated cells were present was estimated from reference gene primer amplification. Produced via immunoSEQ multiplex PCR; TCRdb's table is partial and in-frame only. The D gene and trimming were derived from the DNA, and the V and J assignments and clone size from that table. The data hold about 190,000 clones, with roughly 78% observed a single time. The data were obtained in a study of blood T cell repertoires in COVID-19. At the level of the study: Sites across the United States, Italy and Spain contributed samples from acute and convalescent COVID-19. PBMCs, B-cell-depleted T cells, or T cells provided the cDNA or gDNA that made up the material.

The CDR3 spans 13 residues. Trimming cost V 6 bases and J 6 bases, with 12 bases left between them. The V call is TRBV12-3 or TRBV12-4, the J call TRBJ1-5; D is perhaps TRBD1 (6 bases). Sequencing was done on a sample of peripheral blood. The TCR sequence derives from a woman over 75 with active or convalescent COVID-19. The CDR3 loop is CASRGTIRQPQHF. The CDR3 nucleotides are TGTGCCAGCAGAGGGACAATTCGTCAGCCCCAGCATTTT.